The 10 T cell receptor beta chains below were found in one sample sequenced in a study of cytomegalovirus exposure and HLA in healthy donors. The study ran its PCR with 60 Vbeta and 13 Jbeta primers. Method: immunoSEQ multiplex PCR; TCRdb's copy keeps in-frame clones and lacks some. The top ten hold less than 4.5% of the sample, which has 100,000 or so clones, 50% to 65% seen once. Sequencing was done on a sample of PBMCs. Every receptor here comes from a man under 40 in good health and CMV-seropositive.

The V gene is TRBV7-9, the J gene TRBJ2-7; D may be TRBD2 (6 bases). Germline-derived CDR1 and CDR2 are SEHNR and FQNEAQ (reference sequence). V shed 6 bases and J shed 4 bases, with 10 bases lying between them. The CDR3 has 12 amino acids. Here the CDR3 reads CASSQDYYEQYF. DNA for the CDR3: TGTGCCAGCAGTCAGGACTATTACGAGCAGTACTTC.

V usage is TRBV18 and J usage is TRBJ2-7, with no clear D. Trimming left V 3 bases short and J 0 bases short, with 9 bases between. CDR1 is KGHSH, CDR2 LQKENI, per germline. The CDR3 has 14 amino acids. The CDR3 DNA follows: TGTGCCAGCTCACCTGAGCCTAGCTCCTACGAGCAGTACTTC. Its protein is CASSPEPSSYEQYF. The full variable domain, with the rest looked up from reference TRBV18 and TRBJ2-7, is NAGVMQNPRHLVRRRGQEARLRCSPMKGHSHVYWYRQLPEEGLKFMVYLQKENIIDESGMPKERFSAEFPKEGPSILRIQQVVRGDSAAYFCASSPEPSSYEQYFGPGTRLTVT.

This clone was seen more than once but under ten times. V gene TRBV7-3 combines with J gene TRBJ2-3; 7 nucleotides agree with TRBD2. Germline V gene data show CDR1 as SGHTA and CDR2 as FQGTGA. CDR3 length: 15 residues. Germline trimming cut 8 bases from V and 2 bases from J; bases unmatched to any gene: 10. CDR3 region: CASGAGTTTTDTQYF. DNA for the CDR3: TGTGCCAGCGGAGCCGGGACTACCACCACAGATACGCAGTATTTT.

For this clone: The sample holds other DNA sequences that translate to the same CDR3. The chain carries TRBV7-9 and TRBJ2-7, with 9 positions matching TRBD1. After removal of 3 bases from V and 5 bases from J, the junction contained 8 bases not matched to a gene. The germline V gene has CDR1 SEHNR and CDR2 FQNEAQ (reference sequence). The CDR3 length is 15 residues. CDR3 DNA sequence: TGTGCCAGCAGCTTCGGGGGGACAGGGAACCACGAGCAGTACTTC. It codes for CASSFGGTGNHEQYF. Looking up the rest from reference TRBV7-9 and TRBJ2-7 gives the full variable domain: DTGVSQNPRHKITKRGQNVTFRCDPISEHNRLYWYRQTLGQGPEFLTYFQNEAQLEKSRLLSDRFSAERPKGSFSTLEIQRTEQGDSAMYLCASSFGGTGNHEQYFGPGTRLTVT.

This chain connects TRBV6-5 to TRBJ2-7, with D possibly matching TRBD1 (5 bases). The CDR3 is 14 residues long. The V end lost 0 bases, the J end lost 2 bases, and 8 bases lay between the germline ends. Germline assignment: CDR1 MNHEY and CDR2 SVGAGI. This CDR3 is CASSYSDKPYEQYF. DNA of the CDR3: TGTGCCAGCAGTTACTCGGACAAGCCCTACGAGCAGTACTTC.

For this clone: The junction differs from germline at one of its ends, possibly a read error. The V and J genes are TRBV5-1 and TRBJ2-5; a weak D match, TRBD1 (6 bases). The germline gives CDR1 SGHRS, CDR2 YFSETQ. CDR3 size: 14 residues. The CDR3: CASSQSGDQEAQYF. The CDR3 DNA follows: TGCGCCAGCAGCCAGTCAGGGGACCAAGAGGCCCAGTACTTC.

Comment on this clone: Additional DNA sequences in this sample encode the identical CDR3. This chain connects TRBV5-1 to TRBJ2-7; the match to TRBD2 covers 7 bases. Germline V gene lookup returns CDR1 SGHRS and CDR2 YFSETQ. This CDR3 comprises 14 residues. J lost 0 bases, V lost 1 base, and 1 base had no gene match. CDR3 amino acids: CASSLSSGSYEQYF. CDR3 DNA sequence: TGCGCCAGCAGCTTGTCTAGCGGCTCCTACGAGCAGTACTTC.

J is TRBJ2-5 and V is TRBV11-1, with D perhaps matching TRBD1 (5 bases). Trimming removed 5 bases from V and 5 bases from J, with 12 bases in between. Germline V lookup: CDR1 SGHAT, CDR2 FQDESV (reference sequence). This CDR3 comprises 13 residues. The CDR3 DNA sequence: TGTGCCAGCAGCACAGGACAAGGGGAGACCCAGTACTTC. It translates to CASSTGQGETQYF.

The V gene is TRBV5-1, the J gene TRBJ2-5, with TRBD1 as a possible D gene (6 bases). The CDR3 sequence is 14 residues long. Germline CDR1 SGHRS, CDR2 YFSETQ. With 6 bases removed from V and 7 bases from J, the gap between germline ends came to 19 bases. The CDR3 coding sequence is TGCGCCAGCAACGAGGACTTGACCAGGGGGACCCAGTACTTC. Its protein is CASNEDLTRGTQYF.

This clone has more than one count but fewer than ten. The rearrangement joins TRBV19 to TRBJ1-6; unclear D gene. CDR3 length: 13 amino acids. The V gene lost 4 bases and the J gene lost 4 bases, with 5 bases spanning the gap. The germline gives CDR1 LNHDA, CDR2 SQIVND (reference sequence). The CDR3 DNA sequence: TGTGCCAGTAGTAGCAGTTATAATTCACCCCTCCACTTT. Residues: CASSSSYNSPLHF.